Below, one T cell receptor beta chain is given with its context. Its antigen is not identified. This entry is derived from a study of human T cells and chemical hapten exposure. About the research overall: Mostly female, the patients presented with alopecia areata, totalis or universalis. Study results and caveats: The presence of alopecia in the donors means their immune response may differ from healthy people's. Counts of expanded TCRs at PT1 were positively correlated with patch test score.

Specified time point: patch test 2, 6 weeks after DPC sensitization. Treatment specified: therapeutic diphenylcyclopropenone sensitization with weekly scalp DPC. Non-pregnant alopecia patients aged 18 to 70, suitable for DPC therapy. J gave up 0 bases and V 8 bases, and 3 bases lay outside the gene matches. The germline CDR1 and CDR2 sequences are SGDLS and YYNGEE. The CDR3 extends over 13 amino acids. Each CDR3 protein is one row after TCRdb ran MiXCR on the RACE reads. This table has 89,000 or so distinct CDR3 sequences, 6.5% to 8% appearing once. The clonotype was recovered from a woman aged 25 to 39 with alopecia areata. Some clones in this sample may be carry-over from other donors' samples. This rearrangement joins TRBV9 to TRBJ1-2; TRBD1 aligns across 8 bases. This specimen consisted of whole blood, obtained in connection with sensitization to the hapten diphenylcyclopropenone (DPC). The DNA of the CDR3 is TGTGCCAGTCAGGGGGCGCCTAACTATGGCTACACCTTC. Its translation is CASQGAPNYGYTF.